The rows below give T cell receptor beta chains drawn from one sample of a study of beta chain features in type 1 diabetes. The table came from immunoSEQ multiplex PCR; TCRdb's copy has only in-frame clones and leaves some out. The sample holds hundreds of thousands of clones, about 16% seen once. Sequenced: naive CD4+ T cells from blood. The receptors here all came from a young man in good health. The CDR3 runs from the conserved cysteine through the conserved F or W. A D gene is named only where the DNA matches it firmly. Not every row has a clone size; where given, it reads once, few, many or a size class.

v_call: TRBV18; j_call: TRBJ2-1; clone_size: few; d_call: TRBD1; cdr3_aa: CASSDGTGRYNEQFF; cdr3_nt: TGTGCCAGCTCAGACGGGACAGGGAGGTACAATGAGCAGTTCTTC
v_call: TRBV7-3; j_call: TRBJ1-5; clone_size: few; d_call: TRBD1; cdr3_aa: CASSVGTGGNQPQHF; cdr3_nt: TGTGCCAGCAGTGTCGGGACAGGGGGCAATCAGCCCCAGCATTTT
v_call: TRBV6-5; j_call: TRBJ1-1; clone_size: few; d_call: NA; cdr3_aa: CASSYSERGYTEAFF; cdr3_nt: TGTGCCAGCAGTTACTCGGAGAGGGGTTACACTGAAGCTTTCTTT
v_call: TRBV6-6; j_call: TRBJ1-2; clone_size: NA; d_call: TRBD1; cdr3_aa: CASSYSGTGNYGYTF; cdr3_nt: TGTGCCAGCAGTTACTCCGGGACAGGGAACTATGGCTACACCTTC
v_call: TRBV2; j_call: TRBJ1-4; clone_size: NA; d_call: NA; cdr3_aa: CASTGSGEKLFF; cdr3_nt: TGTGCCAGTACAGGGAGTGGTGAAAAACTGTTTTTT
v_call: TRBV18; j_call: TRBJ1-2; clone_size: NA; d_call: NA; cdr3_aa: CASSEYYGYTF; cdr3_nt: TGTGCCAGCTCAGAATACTATGGCTACACCTTC
v_call: TRBV15; j_call: TRBJ2-7; clone_size: NA; d_call: NA; cdr3_aa: CATSRDASYEQYF; cdr3_nt: TGTGCCACTTCCAGGGATGCCTCCTACGAGCAGTACTTC
v_call: TRBV18; j_call: TRBJ1-2; clone_size: NA; d_call: NA; cdr3_aa: CASSQSSVYGYTF; cdr3_nt: TGTGCCAGCTCACAGTCAAGCGTCTATGGCTACACCTTC
v_call: TRBV7-3; j_call: TRBJ1-1; clone_size: few; d_call: NA; cdr3_aa: CASSLNRGLGTEAFF; cdr3_nt: TGTGCCAGCAGCTTAAATCGGGGCCTGGGCACTGAAGCTTTCTTT
v_call: TRBV28; j_call: TRBJ1-2; clone_size: few; d_call: NA; cdr3_aa: CASRGGLGTGGYTF; cdr3_nt: TGTGCCAGCAGGGGGGGGCTAGGGACCGGTGGCTACACCTTC
v_call: TRBV29-1; j_call: TRBJ2-7; clone_size: few; d_call: TRBD2; cdr3_aa: CSVGAGGAYEQYF; cdr3_nt: TGCAGCGTTGGAGCGGGAGGAGCCTACGAGCAGTACTTC
v_call: TRBV5-6; j_call: TRBJ2-1; clone_size: NA; d_call: NA; cdr3_aa: CASSPLTIAGPVAYNEQFF; cdr3_nt: TGTGCCAGCAGCCCTCTAACTATCGCGGGTCCGGTGGCCTACAATGAGCAGTTCTTC
v_call: TRBV7-3; j_call: TRBJ1-1; clone_size: few; d_call: NA; cdr3_aa: CASSSTPGRNTEAFF; cdr3_nt: TGTGCCAGCAGCTCGACCCCAGGGAGGAACACTGAAGCTTTCTTT
v_call: TRBV18; j_call: TRBJ2-3; clone_size: few; d_call: TRBD2; cdr3_aa: CASSHLLAGGPDTQYF; cdr3_nt: TGTGCCAGCTCACACCTACTAGCGGGGGGGCCAGATACGCAGTATTTT
v_call: TRBV7-9; j_call: TRBJ2-3; clone_size: NA; d_call: TRBD2; cdr3_aa: CASSSGLAGNTDTQYF; cdr3_nt: TGTGCCAGCAGCTCGGGACTAGCGGGGAACACAGATACGCAGTATTTT
v_call: TRBV6-5; j_call: TRBJ1-1; clone_size: once; d_call: NA; cdr3_aa: CASSQTSGAEAFF; cdr3_nt: TGTGCCAGCAGCCAGACCAGCGGGGCGGAGGCTTTCTTT
v_call: TRBV5-4; j_call: TRBJ2-7; clone_size: few; d_call: TRBD1; cdr3_aa: CASSLIRGQVSYEQYF; cdr3_nt: TGTGCCAGCAGCTTAATCCGAGGACAGGTTTCCTACGAGCAGTACTTC
v_call: TRBV2; j_call: TRBJ2-5; clone_size: NA; d_call: NA; cdr3_aa: CASSETPPFQYF; cdr3_nt: TGTGCCAGCAGTGAAACCCCTCCATTCCAGTACTTC
v_call: TRBV4-3; j_call: TRBJ1-5; clone_size: few; d_call: NA; cdr3_aa: CASSQDWASRTYSNQPQHF; cdr3_nt: TGCGCCAGCAGCCAAGATTGGGCCAGTCGGACTTATAGCAATCAGCCCCAGCATTTT
v_call: TRBV23-1; j_call: TRBJ2-7; clone_size: NA; d_call: NA; cdr3_aa: CASSQRSGERAVSEQYF; cdr3_nt: TGCGCCAGCAGTCAACGAAGCGGAGAGAGGGCTGTTAGCGAGCAGTACTTC
v_call: TRBV9; j_call: TRBJ2-2; clone_size: few; d_call: TRBD1; cdr3_aa: CASSLQGETGELFF; cdr3_nt: TGTGCCAGCAGCTTACAGGGGGAGACCGGGGAGCTGTTTTTT
v_call: TRBV5-1; j_call: TRBJ2-3; clone_size: few; d_call: TRBD2; cdr3_aa: CASSLALAGGLTDTQYF; cdr3_nt: TGCGCCAGCAGCTTGGCGCTAGCGGGGGGCCTCACAGATACGCAGTATTTT
v_call: TRBV4-1; j_call: TRBJ1-2; clone_size: NA; d_call: NA; cdr3_aa: CASSHQAQGSYGYTF; cdr3_nt: TGCGCCAGCAGCCACCAAGCCCAGGGATCCTATGGCTACACCTTC
v_call: TRBV28; j_call: TRBJ1-1; clone_size: NA; d_call: TRBD1; cdr3_aa: CASSSGDRGRLAMAFF; cdr3_nt: TGTGCCAGCAGTTCAGGGGACAGGGGGCGCTTAGCCATGGCTTTCTTT
v_call: TRBV9; j_call: TRBJ1-3; clone_size: NA; d_call: NA; cdr3_aa: CASGGAGSFSGNTIYF; cdr3_nt: TGTGCCAGCGGAGGGGCAGGCTCATTCTCTGGAAACACCATATATTTT
v_call: TRBV10-3; j_call: TRBJ1-2; clone_size: NA; d_call: TRBD1; cdr3_aa: CAIKPGQGYGYTF; cdr3_nt: TGTGCCATCAAACCGGGACAGGGGTATGGCTACACCTTC
v_call: TRBV18; j_call: TRBJ2-3; clone_size: NA; d_call: NA; cdr3_aa: CASRDRQGRGTDTQYF; cdr3_nt: TGTGCCAGCCGGGACCGCCAGGGGAGGGGCACAGATACGCAGTATTTT
v_call: TRBV7-2; j_call: TRBJ2-7; clone_size: NA; d_call: TRBD1; cdr3_aa: CASSLERGLSYEQYF; cdr3_nt: TGTGCCAGCAGCTTAGAGAGGGGGCTCTCCTACGAGCAGTACTTC
v_call: TRBV4-2; j_call: TRBJ1-5; clone_size: few; d_call: NA; cdr3_aa: CASSQGGEWDQPQHF; cdr3_nt: TGTGCCAGCAGCCAAGGGGGGGAGTGGGATCAGCCCCAGCATTTT
v_call: TRBV27; j_call: TRBJ2-7; clone_size: few; d_call: TRBD1; cdr3_aa: CASYLRGTGGNEQYF; cdr3_nt: TGTGCCAGTTATCTCCGAGGGACAGGGGGTAACGAGCAGTACTTC
v_call: TRBV4-3; j_call: TRBJ2-7; clone_size: few; d_call: NA; cdr3_aa: CASSQDPGTRNEQYF; cdr3_nt: TGCGCCAGCAGCCAAGACCCCGGGACGAGGAACGAGCAGTACTTC
v_call: TRBV7-9; j_call: TRBJ1-5; clone_size: few; d_call: NA; cdr3_aa: CASSLGHTGMGNQPQHF; cdr3_nt: TGTGCCAGCAGCTTAGGTCATACGGGAATGGGCAATCAGCCCCAGCATTTT
v_call: TRBV2; j_call: TRBJ2-3; clone_size: few; d_call: NA; cdr3_aa: CASIPQGLGPDTQYF; cdr3_nt: TGTGCCAGCATCCCTCAGGGTTTGGGTCCAGATACGCAGTATTTT
v_call: TRBV6-6; j_call: TRBJ2-7; clone_size: NA; d_call: NA; cdr3_aa: CASSYEGLKTYEQYF; cdr3_nt: TGTGCCAGCAGTTACGAGGGCCTGAAAACCTACGAGCAGTACTTC
v_call: TRBV25-1; j_call: TRBJ2-7; clone_size: few; d_call: NA; cdr3_aa: CASSEYRRGLSYEQYF; cdr3_nt: TGTGCCAGCAGTGAATATCGGAGGGGGCTATCCTACGAGCAGTACTTC
v_call: TRBV18; j_call: TRBJ1-2; clone_size: NA; d_call: NA; cdr3_aa: CASSPSGPPNYGYTF; cdr3_nt: TGTGCCAGCTCACCCTCGGGACCTCCTAACTATGGCTACACCTTC
v_call: TRBV28; j_call: TRBJ1-2; clone_size: few; d_call: TRBD1; cdr3_aa: CASSDREAGYTF; cdr3_nt: TGTGCCAGCAGTGACAGGGAGGCGGGCTACACCTTC
v_call: TRBV7-9; j_call: TRBJ1-2; clone_size: NA; d_call: TRBD1; cdr3_aa: CASSLQTGNVDGYTF; cdr3_nt: TGTGCCAGCAGCTTACAGACAGGGAATGTCGATGGCTACACCTTC
v_call: TRBV7-3; j_call: TRBJ1-4; clone_size: NA; d_call: NA; cdr3_aa: CASSLGPGPNEKLFF; cdr3_nt: TGTGCCAGCAGCTTAGGGCCGGGTCCCAATGAAAAACTGTTTTTT
v_call: TRBV29-1; j_call: TRBJ1-4; clone_size: NA; d_call: NA; cdr3_aa: CSVRDTLALGEKLFF; cdr3_nt: TGCAGCGTTCGGGACACTCTTGCCCTGGGTGAAAAACTGTTTTTT
v_call: TRBV6-5; j_call: TRBJ2-1; clone_size: NA; d_call: NA; cdr3_aa: CASSADQVRLNEQFF; cdr3_nt: TGTGCCAGCAGTGCGGACCAGGTCAGGCTCAATGAGCAGTTCTTC
v_call: TRBV19; j_call: TRBJ1-2; clone_size: few; d_call: NA; cdr3_aa: CASSITSNYGYTF; cdr3_nt: TGTGCCAGTAGTATCACGAGTAACTATGGCTACACCTTC
v_call: TRBV11-1; j_call: TRBJ1-2; clone_size: once; d_call: TRBD1; cdr3_aa: CASSFDLGGNYGYTF; cdr3_nt: TGTGCCAGCAGCTTCGACCTAGGGGGCAACTATGGCTACACCTTC